Presented here are 27 T cell receptor beta chains from one specimen sequenced in a study of Graves' ophthalmopathy and Graves' hyperthyroidism. CDR3 regions of TCR beta were amplified from RNA transcripts. RT-PCR in the first round used HTBI primers; a second-round multiplex PCR followed. TCRdb re-analysed the multiplex PCR reads in MiXCR, keeping a single row per CDR3 protein. Of about 370,000 distinct CDR3 sequences listed, about 17% are singletons. The sample taken for sequencing was peripheral blood. These receptors all stem from an adult woman with stable Graves' hyperthyroidism.

This clonotype was seen at least ten times. The CDR3 nucleotides read TGTGCCAGCAGTTACTCGTCTAGCGGGAGTTACGAGCAGTACTTC. Translation gives CASSYSSSGSYEQYF. The J gene is TRBJ2-7, the V gene TRBV6-2 or TRBV6-3, with 10 positions matching TRBD2. Per germline, CDR1 MNHEY and CDR2 SVGEGT. The junction had 3 bases not matched to a gene; V was cut back by 0 bases and J by 4 bases. There are 15 residues in the CDR3.

This clonotype was counted ten times or more. V and J are TRBV28 and TRBJ2-2; 7 bases line up with TRBD2. The V gene end was trimmed by 9 bases and the J gene end by 7 bases; junction bases not matched to a gene: 8. The CDR3 has 13 amino acids. Germline loops: CDR1 MDHEN, CDR2 SYDVKM. The CDR3 DNA sequence: TGTGCCAGTCGGCCGGGGGGAATCGGGGAGCTGTTTTTT. It translates to CASRPGGIGELFF.

There are many counts of this clonotype. V usage is TRBV28 and J usage is TRBJ1-2; D possibly corresponds to TRBD1 (6 bases). V was cut by 5 bases and J by 3 bases, with 25 bases left in between. Germline V CDR1 and CDR2: MDHEN, SYDVKM. CDR3 length: 18 residues. CDR3 in amino acids: CASSPMTLRTASDYGYTF. The CDR3 DNA reads as TGTGCCAGCAGTCCGATGACCCTTAGGACAGCTTCGGACTATGGCTACACCTTC.

In its sample, this clonotype was seen many times. The chain is built from TRBV28 and TRBJ1-2; D uncertain. V was clipped by 3 bases and J by 8 bases, with 22 bases between them. The CDR3 has 16 amino acids. Germline V gene lookup returns CDR1 MDHEN and CDR2 SYDVKM. CDR3 in amino acids: CASSLPTTGGIVGYTF. CDR3 sequence (DNA): TGTGCCAGCAGTTTGCCTACGACTGGAGGGATAGTAGGCTACACCTTC.

This clonotype was seen ten or more times. The rearrangement links TRBV6-1 to TRBJ1-2, with unresolved D. The CDR3 contains 14 residues. The germline V gene encodes CDR1 MNHNS and CDR2 SASEGT. The V end was cut by 6 bases, the J end by 6 bases, with 17 bases between. Written as DNA, the CDR3 is TGTGCCAGCAGACTCCGGACGGGGAATCATGGCTACACCTTC. This sequence encodes CASRLRTGNHGYTF.

This sequence joins TRBV6-1 and TRBJ2-5, with D hard to call. Trimming shortened V by 2 bases and J by 2 bases, and 12 bases separated the two germline ends. The CDR3 has 15 amino acids. From germline, CDR1 is MNHNS and CDR2 SASEGT. This CDR3 is CASSENRPIQETQYF. For the CDR3, the DNA is TGTGCCAGCAGTGAAAATCGACCTATTCAAGAGACCCAGTACTTC.

Ten or more counts support this clonotype. J is TRBJ1-1 and V is TRBV28; D is possibly TRBD1 (6 bases). Germline values: CDR1 MDHEN, CDR2 SYDVKM. V dropped 1 base and J dropped 2 bases, with 14 bases sitting between them. CDR3 length equals 16 residues. Here the CDR3 reads CASSLSVRQVNTEAFF. In DNA form, the CDR3 reads TGTGCCAGCAGTTTATCCGTCAGACAGGTAAACACTGAAGCTTTCTTT.

The chain employs TRBV2 and TRBJ2-7, with 8 bases lining up with TRBD2. Unmatched junction bases numbered 5, after V lost 0 bases and J lost 4 bases. CDR1 and CDR2 from the germline V gene are SNHLY and FYNNEI. The CDR3 has 15 amino acids. CDR3 loop: CASSEASGASYEQYF. Here the CDR3 DNA reads TGTGCCAGCAGTGAAGCTAGCGGGGCCTCATACGAGCAGTACTTC.

The chain carries TRBV4-1 and TRBJ2-5, with 9 bases that match TRBD2. The germline CDR1 and CDR2 sequences are MGHRA and YSYEKL. The CDR3 loop spans 16 amino acids. V was clipped by 4 bases and J by 0 bases; unmatched bases: 6. CDR3 loop: CASSPDEREDQETQYF. The CDR3 nucleotides read TGCGCCAGCAGCCCAGACGAGCGGGAGGACCAAGAGACCCAGTACTTC.

This clonotype was counted only a few times. The chain uses TRBV10-3 and TRBJ2-5, with D unclear. The CDR3 runs 12 residues. Trimming removed 2 bases at V and 5 bases at J, with 6 bases between. CDR1 is ENHRY, CDR2 SYGVKD, per germline. Here the CDR3 DNA reads TGTGCCATCAGTGAGCTCGACGAGACCCAGTACTTC. Its translation: CAISELDETQYF.

This clonotype appeared many times. The chain recombines TRBV12-3 or TRBV12-4 with TRBJ2-5, with 11 bases identical to TRBD2. The CDR3 is 15 residues long. V lost 3 bases, J lost 4 bases, and 4 bases stayed unmatched. As DNA, the CDR3 is TGTGCCAGCAGTTTCTGGCTAGCGGGAGGAGAGACCCAGTACTTC. It translates to CASSFWLAGGETQYF.

In its sample, this clonotype was seen many times. This chain joins TRBV20-1 and TRBJ2-5, with D unclear. The CDR3 runs to 12 residues. CDR1 is DFQATT and CDR2 is SNEGSKA in the germline V gene (reference sequence). Trimming removed 1 base from V and 7 bases from J, with 10 bases in between. DNA of the CDR3: TGCAGTGCTAGAGCACAGCGAGGGACCCAGTACTTC. Encoded protein: CSARAQRGTQYF.

This clonotype has at least ten counts. The rearrangement joins TRBV27 to TRBJ2-5, with TRBD2 as a possible D gene (5 bases). With 8 bases removed from V and 4 bases from J, the gap between germline ends came to 26 bases. The CDR3 runs to 17 residues. CDR1 MNHEY and CDR2 SMNVEV come from the germline V gene (reference sequence). The CDR3 reads CASSVVGPTSGIETQYF. Written as DNA, the CDR3 is TGTGCCAGCTCTGTGGTTGGGCCGACAAGCGGTATAGAGACCCAGTACTTC.

This clonotype turned up a few times. The chain is built from TRBV14 and TRBJ2-7; TRBD1 or TRBD2 may be the D gene (5 bases each). This CDR3 contains 14 residues. The germline CDR1 and CDR2 sequences are SGHDN and FVKESK. V lost 3 bases, J lost 3 bases, and 12 bases lay in between. The CDR3 coding sequence is TGTGCCAGCAGCCATCTCGAGGGGAGCTACGAGCAGTACTTC. This encodes CASSHLEGSYEQYF.

In its sample, this clonotype was seen many times. CDR3 residues: CASSLWPNGYTF. CDR3 sequence (DNA): TGTGCCAGCAGTTTATGGCCTAATGGCTACACCTTC. The chain links TRBV28 to TRBJ1-2; D is undetermined. CDR1 MDHEN and CDR2 SYDVKM come from the germline V gene. Between the trimmed V and J ends, which lost 0 bases and 6 bases, there was a span of 5 bases. CDR3 length equals 12 residues.

In its sample, this clonotype was seen many times. This chain uses TRBV7-6 with TRBJ2-7; 10 bases are a match to TRBD2. J gave up 5 bases and V 5 bases, and 3 bases lay outside the gene matches. Germline V lookup: CDR1 SGHVS, CDR2 FNYEAQ. The CDR3 totals 13 residues. CDR3 loop: CASSDGTSDEQYF. CDR3 bases: TGTGCCAGCAGCGACGGGACTAGCGACGAGCAGTACTTC.

This sequence joins TRBV2 and TRBJ2-7, with D tentatively TRBD1 (6 bases). The CDR3 is made up of 16 amino acids. The germline gives CDR1 SNHLY, CDR2 FYNNEI. V lost 3 bases, J lost 7 bases, and 22 bases lay in between. CDR3: CASSEVSGTTPSEQYF. The DNA of the CDR3 is TGTGCCAGCAGTGAGGTTTCGGGGACAACCCCTTCGGAGCAGTACTTC. Variable domain in full (rest from reference TRBV2 and TRBJ2-7): EPEVTQTPSHQVTQMGQEVILRCVPISNHLYFYWYRQILGQKVEFLVSFYNNEISEKSEIFDDQFSVERPDGSNFTLKIRSTKLEDSAMYFCASSEVSGTTPSEQYFGPGTRLTVT.

Ten or more counts support this clonotype. This chain links TRBV2 with TRBJ2-7, with D possibly matching TRBD1 (6 bases). With 6 bases removed from V and 3 bases from J, the gap between germline ends came to 12 bases. Germline CDR1 SNHLY, CDR2 FYNNEI. The CDR3 sequence is 13 residues long. The DNA for the CDR3 is TGTGCCAGCAGCCGGGGACACTACTACGAGCAGTACTTC. This sequence encodes CASSRGHYYEQYF.

The table lists this clonotype with many counts. The chain is built from TRBV19 and TRBJ1-5, with TRBD1 matching 7 bases. Germline CDR1 and CDR2: LNHDA and SQIVND (reference sequence). V lost 5 bases, J lost 4 bases, and 5 bases stayed unmatched. This CDR3 has 14 amino acids. The CDR3 sequence: CASSFGQANQPQHF. As DNA, the CDR3 is TGTGCCAGTAGTTTCGGACAGGCAAATCAGCCCCAGCATTTT.

This clonotype was observed many times. The V call is TRBV27, the J call TRBJ1-1; D is perhaps TRBD1 (6 bases). Germline CDR1 MNHEY, CDR2 SMNVEV (reference sequence). The CDR3 runs 15 residues. The ends were cut back, 2 bases at V and 5 bases at J, with 15 bases in the middle. This CDR3 reads CASSLQPPGVTEAFF. CDR3 coding DNA: TGTGCCAGCAGTTTACAACCTCCAGGGGTTACTGAAGCTTTCTTT.

Ten or more counts support this clonotype. This chain joins TRBV12-3 or TRBV12-4 and TRBJ2-7, with D tentatively TRBD2 (6 bases). V was clipped by 5 bases and J by 4 bases, with 15 bases between them. The CDR3 extends over 14 amino acids. CDR3 DNA sequence: TGTGCCAGCAGTCAATTGACTAGTAGTTACGAGCAGTACTTC. Protein sequence: CASSQLTSSYEQYF.

This clonotype was seen many times. This sequence joins TRBV4-3 and TRBJ2-7; maybe TRBD2 (5 bases). Germline lookup yields CDR1 LGHNA and CDR2 YSLEER. This CDR3 has 15 amino acids. V was trimmed by 0 bases and J by 3 bases, leaving 12 bases between them. CDR3 sequence (DNA): TGCGCCAGCAGCCAAGATTGGGCGGGTTACTACGAGCAGTACTTC. Translated, it gives CASSQDWAGYYEQYF.

This clonotype was found many times. The rearrangement joins TRBV2 to TRBJ2-7; the D gene could be TRBD1 or TRBD2 (5 bases each). Deletions cut 6 bases from V and 5 bases from J, with 11 bases between. The CDR3 contains 12 residues. The V gene's germline CDR1 is SNHLY and CDR2 FYNNEI. CDR3 protein: CASSWGRHEQYF. CDR3 in DNA: TGTGCCAGCAGCTGGGGGAGACACGAGCAGTACTTC.

This clonotype was counted ten times or more. The conserved closing phenylalanine or tryptophan is absent in this CDR3, likely reflecting a read error. V usage is TRBV12-3 or TRBV12-4 and J usage is TRBJ1-5; TRBD1 agrees at 8 bases. V gave up 3 bases and J gave up 4 bases; unmatched junction bases: 5. The length of the CDR3 is 15 residues. CDR3 sequence: CASSFSDRANQPQHS. The CDR3 DNA reads as TGTGCCAGCAGTTTCTCGGACAGGGCAAATCAGCCCCAGCATTCT.

The V gene is TRBV4-1, the J gene TRBJ1-3; D not certain. CDR3 length: 13 residues. The germline gives CDR1 MGHRA, CDR2 YSYEKL. The V end lost 4 bases, the J end lost 3 bases, and 7 bases lay between the germline ends. CDR3 sequence reads: CASSPLGGNTIYF. The CDR3 nucleotides read TGCGCCAGCAGCCCCCTCGGTGGAAACACCATATATTTT.

This clonotype has a count of ten or more. The chain joins TRBV6-1 to TRBJ1-2; D is perhaps TRBD1 (6 bases). Trimming shortened V by 4 bases and J by 2 bases, and 23 bases separated the two germline ends. In germline, CDR1 is MNHNS, CDR2 SASEGT. This CDR3 contains 18 residues. The CDR3 sequence is CASSADSRLFKLNYGYTF. As DNA, the CDR3 is TGTGCCAGCAGTGCGGACAGCAGACTTTTTAAGCTCAACTATGGCTACACCTTC.

This clonotype appeared many times. The CDR3 spells CASSDRDRATGELFF. The CDR3 DNA reads as TGTGCCAGCAGTGACCGGGACAGGGCCACCGGGGAGCTGTTTTTT. J is TRBJ2-2 and V is TRBV25-1; 9 nucleotides agree with TRBD1. V lost 3 bases, J lost 4 bases, and 3 bases stayed unmatched. This CDR3 has 15 residues. Looked up from germline, CDR1 is MGHDK and CDR2 is SYGVNS.